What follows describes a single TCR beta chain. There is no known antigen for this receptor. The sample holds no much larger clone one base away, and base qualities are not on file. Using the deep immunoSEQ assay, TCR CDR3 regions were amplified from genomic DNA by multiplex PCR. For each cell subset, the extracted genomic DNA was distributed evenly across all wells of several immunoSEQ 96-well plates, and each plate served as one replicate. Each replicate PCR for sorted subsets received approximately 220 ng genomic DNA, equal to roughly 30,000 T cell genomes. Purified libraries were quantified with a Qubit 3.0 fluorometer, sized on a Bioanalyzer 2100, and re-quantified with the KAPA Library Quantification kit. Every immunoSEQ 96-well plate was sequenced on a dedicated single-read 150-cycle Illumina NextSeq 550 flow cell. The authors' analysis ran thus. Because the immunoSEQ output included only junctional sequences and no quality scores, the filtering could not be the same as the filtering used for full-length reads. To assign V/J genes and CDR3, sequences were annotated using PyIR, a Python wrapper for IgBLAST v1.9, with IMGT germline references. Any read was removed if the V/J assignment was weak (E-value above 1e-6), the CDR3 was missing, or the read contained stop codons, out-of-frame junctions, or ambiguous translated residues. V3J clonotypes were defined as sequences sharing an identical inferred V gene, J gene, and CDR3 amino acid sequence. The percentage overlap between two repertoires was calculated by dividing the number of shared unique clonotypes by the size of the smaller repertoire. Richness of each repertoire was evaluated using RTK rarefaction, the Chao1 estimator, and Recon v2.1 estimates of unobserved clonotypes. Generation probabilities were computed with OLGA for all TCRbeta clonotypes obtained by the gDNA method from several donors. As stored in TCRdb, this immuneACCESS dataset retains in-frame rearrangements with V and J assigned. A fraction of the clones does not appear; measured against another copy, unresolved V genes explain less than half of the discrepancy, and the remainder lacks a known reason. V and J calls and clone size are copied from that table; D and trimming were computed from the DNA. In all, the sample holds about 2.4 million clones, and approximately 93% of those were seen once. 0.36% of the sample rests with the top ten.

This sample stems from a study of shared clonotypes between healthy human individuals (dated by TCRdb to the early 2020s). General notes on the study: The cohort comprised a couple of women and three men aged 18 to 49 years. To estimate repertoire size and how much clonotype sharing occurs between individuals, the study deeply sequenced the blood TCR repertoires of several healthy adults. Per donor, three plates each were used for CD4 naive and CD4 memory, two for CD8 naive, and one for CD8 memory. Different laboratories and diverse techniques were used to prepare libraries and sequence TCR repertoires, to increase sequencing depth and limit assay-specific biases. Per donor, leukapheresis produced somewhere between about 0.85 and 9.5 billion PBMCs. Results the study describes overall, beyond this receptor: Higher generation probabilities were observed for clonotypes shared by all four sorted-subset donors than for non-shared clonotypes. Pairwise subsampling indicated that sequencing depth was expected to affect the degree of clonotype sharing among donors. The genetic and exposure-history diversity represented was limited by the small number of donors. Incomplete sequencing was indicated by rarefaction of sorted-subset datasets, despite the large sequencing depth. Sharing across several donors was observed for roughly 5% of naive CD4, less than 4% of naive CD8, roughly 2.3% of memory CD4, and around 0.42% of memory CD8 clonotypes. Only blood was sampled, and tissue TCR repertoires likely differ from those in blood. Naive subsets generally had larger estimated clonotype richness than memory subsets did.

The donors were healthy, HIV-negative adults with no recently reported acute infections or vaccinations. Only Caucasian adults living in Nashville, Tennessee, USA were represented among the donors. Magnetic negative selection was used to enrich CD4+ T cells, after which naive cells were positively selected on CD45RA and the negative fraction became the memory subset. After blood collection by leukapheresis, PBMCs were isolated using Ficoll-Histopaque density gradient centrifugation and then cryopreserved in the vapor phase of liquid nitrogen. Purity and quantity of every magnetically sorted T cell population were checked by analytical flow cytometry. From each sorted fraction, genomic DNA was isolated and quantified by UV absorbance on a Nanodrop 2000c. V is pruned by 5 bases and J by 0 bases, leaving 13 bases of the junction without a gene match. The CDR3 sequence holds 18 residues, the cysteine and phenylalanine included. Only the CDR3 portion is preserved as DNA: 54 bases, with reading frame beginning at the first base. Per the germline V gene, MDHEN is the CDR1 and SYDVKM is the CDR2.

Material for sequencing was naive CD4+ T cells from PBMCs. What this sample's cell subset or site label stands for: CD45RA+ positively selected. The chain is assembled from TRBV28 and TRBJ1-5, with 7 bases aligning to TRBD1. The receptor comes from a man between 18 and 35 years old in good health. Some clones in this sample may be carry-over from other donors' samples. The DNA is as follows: TGTGCCAGCAGTCCAATCACAAGGACAGGTTATAGCAATCAGCCCCAGCATTTT. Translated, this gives CASSPITRTGYSNQPQHF. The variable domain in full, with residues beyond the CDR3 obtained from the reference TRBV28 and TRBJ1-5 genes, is DVKVTQSSRYLVKRTGEKVFLECVQDMDHENMFWYRQDPGLGLRLIYFSYDVKMKEKGDIPEGYSVSREKKERFSLILESASTNQTSMYLCASSPITRTGYSNQPQHFGDGTRLSIL.